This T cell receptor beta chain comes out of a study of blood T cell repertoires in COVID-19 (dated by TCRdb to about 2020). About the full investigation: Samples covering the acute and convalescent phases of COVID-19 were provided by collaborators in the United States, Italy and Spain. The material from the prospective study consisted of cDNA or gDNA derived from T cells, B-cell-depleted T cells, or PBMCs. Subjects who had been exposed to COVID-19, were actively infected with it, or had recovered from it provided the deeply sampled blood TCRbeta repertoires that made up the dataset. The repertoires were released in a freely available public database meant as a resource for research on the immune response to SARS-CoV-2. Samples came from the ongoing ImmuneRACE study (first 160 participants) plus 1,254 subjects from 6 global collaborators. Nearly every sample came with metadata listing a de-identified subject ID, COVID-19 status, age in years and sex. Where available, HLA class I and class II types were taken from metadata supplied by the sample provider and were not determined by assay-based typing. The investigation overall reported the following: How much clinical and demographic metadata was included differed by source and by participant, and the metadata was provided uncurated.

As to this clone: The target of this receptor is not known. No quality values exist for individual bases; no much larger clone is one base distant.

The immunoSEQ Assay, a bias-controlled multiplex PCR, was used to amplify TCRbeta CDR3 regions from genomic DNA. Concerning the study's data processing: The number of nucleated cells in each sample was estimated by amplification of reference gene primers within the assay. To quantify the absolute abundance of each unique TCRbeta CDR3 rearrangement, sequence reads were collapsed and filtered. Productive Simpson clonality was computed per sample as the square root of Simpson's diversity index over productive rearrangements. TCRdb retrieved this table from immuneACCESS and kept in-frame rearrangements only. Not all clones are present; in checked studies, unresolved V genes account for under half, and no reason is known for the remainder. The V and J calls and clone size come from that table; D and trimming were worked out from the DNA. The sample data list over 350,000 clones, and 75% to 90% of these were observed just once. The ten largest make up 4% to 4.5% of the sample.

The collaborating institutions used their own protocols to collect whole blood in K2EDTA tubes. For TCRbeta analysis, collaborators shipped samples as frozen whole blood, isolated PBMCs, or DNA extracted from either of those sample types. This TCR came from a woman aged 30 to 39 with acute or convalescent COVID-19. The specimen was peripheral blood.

Here the CDR3 is given as CAWRQGAWNEQFF. The nucleotides read TGTGCCTGGAGACAGGGGGCATGGAATGAGCAGTTCTTC. The rearrangement joined TRBV30 to TRBJ2-1; 9 bases in between match TRBD1. V trim: 3 bases; J trim: 7 bases; unmatched bases: 4. From the germline V gene (reference sequence), CDR1 is GTSNPN and CDR2 is SVGIG. Including the terminal cysteine and phenylalanine, the CDR3 comprises 13 residues. Of the read, only the CDR3 DNA is kept; its 39 bases are in frame from base 1.